This T cell receptor beta chain was sequenced for a study of cytomegalovirus exposure and HLA in healthy donors. General study points: When a later analysis compared HLA-associated TCR beta chains with equally common others, the HLA-associated chains turned out to be more clonally expanded and to have lower generation probabilities. In a later analysis, most CMV-associated TCR beta chains appeared HLA-restricted.

On this clone itself: What it recognizes is unknown.

The CDR3 extends over 14 amino acids. V shed 5 bases, J shed 3 bases, and the junction held 7 bases outside the gene matches. CDR1 MNHEY and CDR2 SMNVEV come from the germline V gene (reference sequence). The PCR made use of 60 Vbeta and 13 Jbeta primers. As handled by the study authors: Among the unique TCR beta chains that a later analysis counted, about 81 million in all, about 11 million were shared. Method: immunoSEQ multiplex PCR; TCRdb's copy keeps in-frame clones and lacks some. The V and J calls and the clone size are those of that table, but D and trimming were determined from the DNA. The sample lists approximately 160,000 clones; over 75% were seen once.

The specimen was PBMCs. This TCR came from a woman in her fifties or sixties in good health and CMV-seropositive. V and J are TRBV27 and TRBJ2-7, with 7 positions matching TRBD1. Here the CDR3 DNA reads TGTGCCAGCAGTATACAGGGGCCGGGCTACGAGCAGTACTTC. Its translation: CASSIQGPGYEQYF.